The 31 T cell receptor beta chains below come from one sample, sequenced in a study of cytotoxic CD8 clonotypes in ibrutinib-treated CLL. Method: immunoSEQ multiplex PCR; TCRdb's copy keeps in-frame clones and lacks some. The sample has roughly 220,000 clones, roughly three quarters seen once; the top ten hold 9.5% to 12%. Sequencing was performed on PBMCs, taken after 12 months of ibrutinib treatment. The receptors were sampled from a human donor with chronic lymphocytic leukemia.

This rearrangement joins TRBV6-1 to TRBJ2-7; 11 nucleotides agree with TRBD2. V was clipped by 3 bases and J by 0 bases; unmatched bases: 4. The CDR3 has 16 residues. CDR1 and CDR2 from the germline V gene are MNHNS and SASEGT. The CDR3 nucleotides read TGTGCCAGCAGTGAGCCTGGACTAGCGGGCTCCTACGAGCAGTACTTC. Translation: CASSEPGLAGSYEQYF.

The rearrangement joins TRBV6-5 to TRBJ1-4; weak D call: TRBD1 (5 bases). CDR1 is MNHEY, CDR2 SVGAGI, per germline. Trimming pared 5 bases from V and 8 bases from J, leaving 9 bases between. The CDR3 is 12 residues long. CDR3 DNA sequence: TGTGCCAGCAGTCGCCGGGGGGAAAAACTGTTTTTT. Translating gives CASSRRGEKLFF.

This clone has a single count. This chain connects TRBV10-2 to TRBJ2-1; no definite D call. The CDR3 contains 15 residues. CDR1 and CDR2 from the germline V gene are WSHSY and SAAADI. The V end lost 3 bases, the J end lost 4 bases, and 13 bases lay between the germline ends. This CDR3 is CASSDLDFRYNEQFF. The CDR3 coding sequence is TGCGCCAGCAGTGACTTAGATTTTCGGTACAATGAGCAGTTCTTC.

This clone has only one observation. The CDR3, as DNA: TGTGCCAGCAGCCTACTAGCGGGGGTATTTGAATCCTACGAGCAGTACTTC. Amino acids: CASSLLAGVFESYEQYF. This chain joins TRBV2 and TRBJ2-7; TRBD2 matches 11 bases. This CDR3 is built from 17 residues. The germline V gene encodes CDR1 SNHLY and CDR2 FYNNEI. V shed 6 bases, J shed 1 base, and the junction held 11 bases outside the gene matches.

V is TRBV15 and J is TRBJ2-1, with D possibly being TRBD1 or TRBD2 (6 bases each). Germline V lookup: CDR1 LNHNV, CDR2 YYDKDF (reference sequence). The ends were cut back, 0 bases at V and 7 bases at J, with 13 bases in the middle. The CDR3 spans 15 residues. CDR3 protein: CATSREGGRNNEQFF. In DNA form, the CDR3 reads TGTGCCACCAGCAGAGAGGGGGGCCGTAATAATGAGCAGTTCTTC.

This clone is a singleton in its sample. The genes are TRBV25-1 and TRBJ1-4; 8 bases are a match to TRBD1. After removal of 2 bases from V and 8 bases from J, the junction contained 4 bases not matched to a gene. The germline gives CDR1 MGHDK, CDR2 SYGVNS. The CDR3 contains 14 residues. The CDR3 sequence: CASSEGGQGEKLFF. As DNA, the CDR3 is TGTGCCAGCAGTGAAGGAGGACAGGGAGAAAAACTGTTTTTT.

J is TRBJ1-6 and V is TRBV13, with D unresolved. V lost 6 bases to trimming and J lost 0 bases, with 9 bases between them. CDR3 length: 15 amino acids. CDR1 and CDR2 (germline): PRHDT, FYEKMQ (reference sequence). The CDR3 protein is CASSAMSSYNSPLHF. The CDR3 bases are TGTGCCAGCAGTGCCATGAGCTCCTATAATTCACCCCTCCACTTT.

The chain links TRBV2 to TRBJ1-1, with D perhaps matching TRBD1 (5 bases). Germline assignment: CDR1 SNHLY and CDR2 FYNNEI. CDR3 length: 13 residues. V dropped 8 bases and J dropped 4 bases, with 14 bases sitting between them. CDR3 sequence reads: CASGGVRGTEAFF. CDR3 sequence (DNA): TGTGCCAGCGGGGGGGTCCGGGGCACTGAAGCTTTCTTT.

The chain joins TRBV5-1 to TRBJ1-4; D not resolved. Per the germline V gene, CDR1 is SGHRS and CDR2 is YFSETQ. The CDR3 totals 14 residues. Trimming took 4 bases from V and 5 from J, leaving 12 bases between them. This chain's CDR3 is CASSPNRANEKLFF. DNA for the CDR3: TGCGCCAGCAGCCCCAATAGGGCAAATGAAAAACTGTTTTTT.

This clone appeared once. The V gene is TRBV18, the J gene TRBJ2-5, with 9 bases identical to TRBD2. This CDR3 contains 18 residues. V trimming: 0 bases; J trimming: 4 bases; junction bases outside the gene matches: 12. The germline CDR1 and CDR2 sequences are KGHSH and LQKENI. DNA of the CDR3: TGTGCCAGCTCACCACCCCGGGACACTATAGCGGGAGTAGAGACCCAGTACTTC. It encodes CASSPPRDTIAGVETQYF.

This rearrangement joins TRBV5-4 to TRBJ2-5; 7 bases align to TRBD2. V lost 0 bases to trimming and J lost 5 bases; unmatched junction nucleotides: 4. The length of the CDR3 is 14 residues. In germline, CDR1 is SGHNT, CDR2 YYREEE (reference sequence). Written as DNA, the CDR3 is TGTGCCAGCAGCTTGGCCGGGGGGAGTGAGACCCAGTACTTC. Translated: CASSLAGGSETQYF.

This chain joins TRBV9 and TRBJ2-7, with D perhaps TRBD2 (5 bases). Trimming pared 0 bases from V and 2 bases from J, leaving 12 bases between. This CDR3 is 15 amino acids long. Looked up from germline, CDR1 is SGDLS and CDR2 is YYNGEE. CDR3 sequence reads: CASSVEAGGPYEQYF. CDR3 sequence (DNA): TGTGCCAGCAGCGTAGAGGCTGGAGGTCCCTACGAGCAGTACTTC.

In this sample, this clone turned up a few times. This chain uses TRBV11-2 with TRBJ2-2; D is undetermined. Germline CDR1 and CDR2: SGHAT and FQNNGV. The V end lost 5 bases, the J end lost 4 bases, and 14 bases lay between the germline ends. The CDR3 contains 15 residues. CDR3 residues: CASSTTKTGTGELFF. CDR3 in DNA: TGTGCCAGCAGCACAACCAAAACGGGCACCGGGGAGCTGTTTTTT.

The CDR3: CAWREVERIEQFF. The CDR3 bases are TGTGCCTGGAGGGAGGTAGAAAGGATTGAGCAGTTCTTC. The chain couples TRBV30 to TRBJ2-1, with a weak D call TRBD2 (5 bases). Germline assignment: CDR1 GTSNPN and CDR2 SVGIG (reference sequence). This CDR3 has 13 amino acids. The ends were cut back, 3 bases at V and 9 bases at J, with 15 bases in the middle.

The rearrangement uses TRBV4-1 and TRBJ2-1, with 7 positions matching TRBD2. The germline CDR1 and CDR2 sequences are MGHRA and YSYEKL. V shed 7 bases and J 2 bases; nucleotides not matched to a gene: 5. The CDR3 spans 14 residues. The CDR3 sequence is CASTLGLPYNEQFF. The CDR3 bases are TGCGCCAGCACCCTGGGACTACCCTACAATGAGCAGTTCTTC.

V and J are TRBV4-1 and TRBJ1-1; TRBD1 is a possible D gene (5 bases). Between the trimmed V and J ends, which lost 1 base and 5 bases, there was a span of 14 bases. The CDR3 is 15 residues long. Germline lookup yields CDR1 MGHRA and CDR2 YSYEKL. DNA of the CDR3: TGCGCCAGCAGCCAAGGTTCGAGGGGTCGGACTGAAGCTTTCTTT. Its translation is CASSQGSRGRTEAFF.

This clone was counted ten times or more. J is TRBJ2-3 and V is TRBV5-4; 8 bases are shared with TRBD2. CDR1 is SGHNT, CDR2 YYREEE, per germline (reference sequence). The J segment lost 5 bases and the V segment lost 4 bases, leaving 6 bases of the junction unmatched. The CDR3 runs to 14 residues. The CDR3 DNA reads as TGTGCCAGCAGCCCGGGGGGGCTTGGAGATACGCAGTATTTT. Protein: CASSPGGLGDTQYF.

The chain is built from TRBV18 and TRBJ2-7; D perhaps matches TRBD2 (7 bases). The ends were cut back, 2 bases at V and 4 bases at J, with 18 bases in the middle. The CDR3 has 16 residues. The V gene's germline CDR1 is KGHSH and CDR2 LQKENI. In DNA, the CDR3 is TGTGCCAGCTCACCATTTGGGGGGGGCGCAGATTACGAGCAGTACTTC. Its translation: CASSPFGGGADYEQYF.

DNA of the CDR3: TGTGCCTGGCTCCCGGGACTCCCCACAGATACGCAGTATTTT. The encoded protein is CAWLPGLPTDTQYF. The gene calls are TRBV30 and TRBJ2-3; TRBD2 is a possible D gene (6 bases). Germline lookup yields CDR1 GTSNPN and CDR2 SVGIG (reference sequence). This CDR3 is 14 amino acids long. Deletions cut 5 bases from V and 2 bases from J, with 14 bases between.

Concerning this clone: This sample includes further DNA sequences coding for the same CDR3. The chain joins TRBV4-1 to TRBJ2-4, with D unresolved. This CDR3 is 14 amino acids long. The V gene lost 2 bases and the J gene lost 0 bases, with 5 bases spanning the gap. Germline loops: CDR1 MGHRA, CDR2 YSYEKL. CDR3 DNA sequence: TGCGCCAGCAGCCAACCTCTAGCCAAAAACATTCAGTACTTC. It translates to CASSQPLAKNIQYF.

The chain has TRBV19 and TRBJ1-1, with 7 bases lining up with TRBD1. This CDR3 comprises 15 residues. J lost 1 base, V lost 3 bases, and 5 bases had no gene match. Germline V lookup: CDR1 LNHDA, CDR2 SQIVND (reference sequence). CDR3 in DNA: TGTGCCAGTAGTATGCCCCGGGACAGGAACACTGAAGCTTTCTTT. The encoded protein is CASSMPRDRNTEAFF.

J is TRBJ1-2 and V is TRBV28, with 9 nucleotides matching TRBD1. V shed 5 bases and J 0 bases; nucleotides not matched to a gene: 22. Germline CDR1 MDHEN, CDR2 SYDVKM. There are 21 residues in the CDR3. This CDR3 reads CASSPPNPRGQGPSTNYGYTF. As DNA, the CDR3 is TGTGCCAGCAGTCCACCAAACCCGAGGGGACAGGGCCCGTCTACTAACTATGGCTACACCTTC.

V gene TRBV28 combines with J gene TRBJ2-1; weak D call: TRBD2 (5 bases). Per the germline V gene, CDR1 is MDHEN and CDR2 is SYDVKM. With 3 bases removed from V and 5 bases from J, the gap between germline ends came to 17 bases. This CDR3 region has 16 residues. The CDR3 protein is CASSFVGRGPNNEQFF. The CDR3 DNA follows: TGTGCCAGCAGTTTTGTGGGTCGCGGGCCGAACAATGAGCAGTTCTTC. Drawing the rest from reference TRBV28 and TRBJ2-1, the complete variable domain is DVKVTQSSRYLVKRTGEKVFLECVQDMDHENMFWYRQDPGLGLRLIYFSYDVKMKEKGDIPEGYSVSREKKERFSLILESASTNQTSMYLCASSFVGRGPNNEQFFGPGTRLTVL.

The rearrangement joins TRBV7-8 to TRBJ2-1, with 9 bases aligning to TRBD2. This CDR3 is built from 13 residues. The ends lost 1 base at V and 11 bases at J; junction bases unmatched: 3. Looked up from germline, CDR1 is SGHVS and CDR2 is FQNEAQ. The chain's CDR3 is CASSLVSSGKQFF. The CDR3 coding sequence is TGTGCCAGCAGCTTAGTTTCTAGCGGGAAGCAGTTCTTC.

The chain carries TRBV6-6 and TRBJ1-4; a weak D match, TRBD1 (5 bases). Germline assignment: CDR1 MNHNY and CDR2 SVGAGI (reference sequence). The germline V and J ends were trimmed by 7 bases and 3 bases, with 15 bases remaining between them. The CDR3 consists of 15 residues. DNA for the CDR3: TGTGCCAGCATCGTCAGGGAGCTATCTAATGAAAAACTGTTTTTT. This encodes CASIVRELSNEKLFF.

This clone came up once. The chain links TRBV5-1 to TRBJ1-2; the D is unclear. From germline, CDR1 is SGHRS and CDR2 YFSETQ. V was trimmed by 0 bases and J by 2 bases, leaving 8 bases between them. The CDR3 contains 14 residues. The CDR3 reads CASSLALGNYGYTF. Here the CDR3 DNA reads TGCGCCAGCAGCTTGGCCCTGGGGAACTATGGCTACACCTTC.

This rearrangement joins TRBV6-5 to TRBJ2-5; tentatively, D is TRBD2 (5 bases). V lost 8 bases and J 4 bases, leaving 14 bases between the germline ends. The CDR3 has 13 amino acids. Germline V gives CDR1 MNHEY, CDR2 SVGAGI. CDR3 amino acids: CASALGSPETQYF. Written as DNA, the CDR3 is TGTGCCAGCGCGTTGGGGAGCCCAGAGACCCAGTACTTC.

This chain joins TRBV6-5 and TRBJ1-2; tentatively, D is TRBD1 (6 bases). The V and J ends lost 6 bases and 1 base respectively, with 15 bases between them. The CDR3 runs to 15 residues. In germline, CDR1 is MNHEY, CDR2 SVGAGI. DNA for the CDR3: TGTGCCAGCAGGCCCACCGGACAGCTTAACTATGGCTACACCTTC. This gives the protein CASRPTGQLNYGYTF.

The rearrangement joins TRBV29-1 to TRBJ2-4; no reliable D call. Germline CDR1 reads SQVTM; CDR2 reads ANQGSEA. This CDR3 region has 13 residues. V shed 5 bases and J shed 9 bases, with 17 bases lying between them. CDR3 sequence: CSVYTVDLTIQYF. The CDR3 DNA reads TGCAGCGTTTACACGGTGGATCTAACCATTCAGTACTTC.

This clone occurred once. V and J are TRBV5-3 and TRBJ2-2; 8 bases agree with TRBD1. TRBV5-3 is recorded as an ORF, its role being uncertain. CDR3 length: 15 residues. Trimming took 3 bases from V and 1 from J; bases not matched to a gene: 2. The CDR3 reads CARSYDRGNTGELFF. CDR3 sequence (DNA): TGTGCCAGAAGCTATGACAGGGGGAACACCGGGGAGCTGTTTTTT.

V and J are TRBV9 and TRBJ2-2; possibly TRBD1 for D (7 bases). The V end was cut by 4 bases, the J end by 2 bases, with 12 bases between. The CDR3 contains 15 residues. The germline CDR1 and CDR2 sequences are SGDLS and YYNGEE. This CDR3 is CASSTGGGNTGELFF. CDR3 DNA: TGTGCCAGCAGCACAGGAGGGGGCAACACCGGGGAGCTGTTTTTT. Looking up the rest from reference TRBV9 and TRBJ2-2 gives the full variable domain: DSGVTQTPKHLITATGQRVTLRCSPRSGDLSVYWYQQSLDQGLQFLIQYYNGEERAKGNILERFSAQQFPDLHSELNLSSLELGDSALYFCASSTGGGNTGELFFGEGSRLTVL.